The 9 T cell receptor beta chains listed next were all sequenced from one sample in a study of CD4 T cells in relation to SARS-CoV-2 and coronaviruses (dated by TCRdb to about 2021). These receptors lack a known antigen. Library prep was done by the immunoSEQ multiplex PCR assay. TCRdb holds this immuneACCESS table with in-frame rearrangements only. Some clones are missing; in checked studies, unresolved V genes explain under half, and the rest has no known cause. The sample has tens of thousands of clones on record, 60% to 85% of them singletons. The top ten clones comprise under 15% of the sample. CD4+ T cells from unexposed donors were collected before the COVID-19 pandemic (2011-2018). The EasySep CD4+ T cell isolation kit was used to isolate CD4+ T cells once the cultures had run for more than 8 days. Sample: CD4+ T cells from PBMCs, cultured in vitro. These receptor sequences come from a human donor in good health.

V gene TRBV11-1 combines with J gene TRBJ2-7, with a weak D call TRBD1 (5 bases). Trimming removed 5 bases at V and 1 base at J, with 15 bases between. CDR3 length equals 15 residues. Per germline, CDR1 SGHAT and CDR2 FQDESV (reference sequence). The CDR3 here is CASSPRARQSYEQYF. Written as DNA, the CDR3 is TGTGCCAGCAGCCCCAGGGCTAGGCAATCCTACGAGCAGTACTTC.

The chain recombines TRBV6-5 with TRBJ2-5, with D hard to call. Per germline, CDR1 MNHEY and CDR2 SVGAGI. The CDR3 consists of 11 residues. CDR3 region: CASRVRWTQYF. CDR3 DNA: TGTGCAAGCCGGGTGAGGTGGACCCAGTACTTC.

This CDR3 reads CAWSVHGRADTQYF. CDR3 nucleotide sequence: TGTGCCTGGAGTGTACACGGGAGGGCAGATACGCAGTATTTT. The chain couples TRBV30 to TRBJ2-3; 8 nucleotides line up with TRBD2. V lost 0 bases and J lost 4; bases outside the gene matches: 3. Per germline, CDR1 GTSNPN and CDR2 SVGIG (reference sequence). There are 14 residues in the CDR3.

The CDR3 DNA is TGTGCCAGCAGCACCAATACTTCAGGATCAGCAAGCGAAAAACTGTTTTTT. It translates to CASSTNTSGSASEKLFF. The chain recombines TRBV21-1 with TRBJ1-4; the table's TRBD1 call for D was not verified on the DNA. TRBV21-1 is a pseudogene segment. This CDR3 is 17 amino acids long.

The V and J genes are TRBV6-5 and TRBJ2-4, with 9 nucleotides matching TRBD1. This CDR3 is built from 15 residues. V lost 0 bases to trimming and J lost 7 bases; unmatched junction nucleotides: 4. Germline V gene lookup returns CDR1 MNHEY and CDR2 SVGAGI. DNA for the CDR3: TGTGCCAGCAGTTACTCTTACAGGGGGCTCAACATTCAGTACTTC. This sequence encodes CASSYSYRGLNIQYF.

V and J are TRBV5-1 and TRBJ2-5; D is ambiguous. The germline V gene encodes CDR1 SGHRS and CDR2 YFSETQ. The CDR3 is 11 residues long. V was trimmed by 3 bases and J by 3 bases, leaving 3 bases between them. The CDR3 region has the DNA TGCGCCAGCAGCTATGAAGAGACCCAGTACTTC. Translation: CASSYEETQYF.

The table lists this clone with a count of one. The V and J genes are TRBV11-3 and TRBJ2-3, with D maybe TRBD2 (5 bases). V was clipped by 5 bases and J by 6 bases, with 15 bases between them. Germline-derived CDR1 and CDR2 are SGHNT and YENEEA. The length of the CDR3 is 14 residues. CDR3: CASSQGAARDTQYF. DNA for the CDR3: TGTGCCAGCAGCCAAGGAGCGGCCCGGGATACGCAGTATTTT.

The CDR3 region is CASSTQQGAQGSPLHF. CDR3 sequence (DNA): TGTGCCAGTAGCACCCAACAGGGGGCGCAGGGTTCACCCCTCCACTTT. The chain recombines TRBV19 with TRBJ1-6; 9 bases fit TRBD1. The CDR3 is 16 amino acids. CDR1 is LNHDA, CDR2 SQIVND, per germline (reference sequence). J was trimmed by 9 bases and V by 6 bases; bases with no gene match: 12. Supplemented by reference TRBV19 and TRBJ1-6, the full variable domain reads DGGITQSPKYLFRKEGQNVTLSCEQNLNHDAMYWYRQDPGQGLRLIYYSQIVNDFQKGDIAEGYSVSREKKESFPLTVTSAQKNPTAFYLCASSTQQGAQGSPLHFGNGTRLTVT.

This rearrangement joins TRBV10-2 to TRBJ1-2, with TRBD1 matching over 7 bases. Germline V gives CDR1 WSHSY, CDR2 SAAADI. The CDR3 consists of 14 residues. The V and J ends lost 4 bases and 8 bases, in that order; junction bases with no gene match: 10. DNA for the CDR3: TGCGCCAGCAGTGGGGACAGACTCCTACTGGGCTACACCTTC. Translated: CASSGDRLLLGYTF.